This T cell receptor (beta chain) is drawn from a study of blood T cells in healthy people across ages. The study's findings and limits: No conclusive comparison of naive versus antigen-experienced cells was possible with unsorted PBMCs.

For this clonotype: The antigen remains unidentified.

A J-beta primer mix and a sample-barcoded 5' primer were used in a second PCR of about 7 to 12 cycles. Each cDNA molecule, via a template-switch adaptor with 12 random nucleotides, was tagged. TCRdb passed the 5' RACE reads through MiXCR, listing each CDR3 protein once. The sample has 800,000 or so distinct CDR3 sequences; around 25% are singletons. There are 12 residues in the CDR3. CDR1 is SGHRS, CDR2 YFSETQ, per germline. V lost 0 bases and J 7 bases, leaving 7 bases between the germline ends. Per sample, a minimum of 7 million PBMCs were isolated. Another study also made use of these data, one on T cells of mothers and their children. That work contributes: Samples came from three healthy Caucasian mothers and their six children.

Sequencing was performed on blood. The TCR originated in a boy younger than 18 in good health. This chain connects TRBV5-1 to TRBJ1-2, with D hard to call. DNA of the CDR3: TGCGCCAGCAGCTTGGAAGGGCCTGGCTACACCTTC. Its protein is CASSLEGPGYTF.